Shown below are 15 T cell receptor beta chains from a single sample sequenced in a study of cytomegalovirus exposure and HLA in healthy donors. Primers: 60 Vbeta forward and 13 Jbeta reverse. Only in-frame clones appear in the TCRdb table, and some are missing; sequencing was by immunoSEQ multiplex PCR. In the table there are about 180,000 clones, about 79% of which are singletons. Sequenced: PBMCs. The receptors shown here come from a man younger than 30 in good health and CMV-seronegative.

The gene calls are TRBV2 and TRBJ2-3, with 8 positions matching TRBD1. V lost 7 bases and J lost 4; bases outside the gene matches: 7. Germline loops: CDR1 SNHLY, CDR2 FYNNEI. The CDR3 has 14 amino acids. CDR3 DNA: TGTGCCAGCACGTGGGACAGGCGGGCAGATACGCAGTATTTT. This encodes CASTWDRRADTQYF. Complete variable domain (other parts from reference TRBV2 and TRBJ2-3): EPEVTQTPSHQVTQMGQEVILRCVPISNHLYFYWYRQILGQKVEFLVSFYNNEISEKSEIFDDQFSVERPDGSNFTLKIRSTKLEDSAMYFCASTWDRRADTQYFGPGTRLTVL.

This clone has a single count. This chain connects TRBV6-1 to TRBJ1-2, with TRBD1 matching 7 bases. This CDR3 is built from 15 residues. CDR1 and CDR2 (germline): MNHNS, SASEGT. The V segment lost 5 bases and the J segment 8 bases; nucleotides outside the gene matches: 14. CDR3 amino acids: CASSPIPRQGRGYTF. CDR3 nucleotides: TGTGCCAGCAGTCCTATACCTCGACAGGGTCGGGGCTACACCTTC.

This chain links TRBV28 with TRBJ1-4, with 8 bases aligning to TRBD1. V lost 6 bases, J lost 8 bases, and 8 bases stayed unmatched. The CDR3 runs 14 residues. CDR1 and CDR2 from the germline V gene are MDHEN and SYDVKM. Here the CDR3 reads CASSPGQGREKLFF. Written as DNA, the CDR3 is TGTGCCAGCAGCCCCGGACAGGGAAGAGAAAAACTGTTTTTT.

This chain connects TRBV27 to TRBJ1-5; D uncertain. This CDR3 spans 13 amino acids. Germline assignment: CDR1 MNHEY and CDR2 SMNVEV (reference sequence). The ends were cut back, 2 bases at V and 4 bases at J, with 6 bases in the middle. The chain's CDR3 is CASSLRGNQPQHF. CDR3 bases: TGTGCCAGCAGTTTAAGAGGGAATCAGCCCCAGCATTTT.

The chain couples TRBV30 to TRBJ2-2; TRBD2 matches 8 bases. The CDR3 length is 15 residues. V dropped 4 bases and J dropped 5; count of bases not matched to a gene: 9. Germline CDR1 reads GTSNPN; CDR2 reads SVGIG (reference sequence). The CDR3 nucleotides read TGTGCCTGGAATAGCGGGGCGGCCTGGACCGGGGAGCTGTTTTTT. This translates into CAWNSGAAWTGELFF.

This clone occurred a few times. V gene TRBV27 combines with J gene TRBJ2-4; D might be TRBD2 (7 bases). Germline V lookup: CDR1 MNHEY, CDR2 SMNVEV (reference sequence). V dropped 6 bases and J dropped 0 bases, with 30 bases sitting between them. The CDR3 has 21 amino acids. CDR3 protein: CASRRGGAASLLSLAKNIQYF. The CDR3 bases are TGTGCCAGCAGGCGCGGGGGCGCGGCGAGCCTCCTTTCACTAGCCAAAAACATTCAGTACTTC.

The CDR3 is CASSVEGYGNQPQHF. In nucleotides, the CDR3 is TGTGCCAGCAGCGTAGAGGGGTATGGCAATCAGCCCCAGCATTTT. The genes are TRBV9 and TRBJ1-5; D possibly corresponds to TRBD1 (5 bases). The V and J ends lost 0 bases and 2 bases respectively, with 9 bases between them. The CDR3 is 15 residues long. The germline CDR1 and CDR2 sequences are SGDLS and YYNGEE.

V usage is TRBV7-9 and J usage is TRBJ2-7; 12 bases are a match to TRBD1. Germline lookup yields CDR1 SEHNR and CDR2 FQNEAQ (reference sequence). After removal of 5 bases from V and 5 bases from J, the junction contained 7 bases not matched to a gene. The CDR3 length is 15 residues. CDR3 loop: CASSPGTGGFDEQYF. In DNA form, the CDR3 reads TGTGCCAGCAGCCCCGGGACAGGGGGCTTCGACGAGCAGTACTTC.

This chain links TRBV9 with TRBJ1-3; D is ambiguous. Germline CDR1 and CDR2: SGDLS and YYNGEE. The length of the CDR3 is 14 residues. Between the trimmed V and J ends, which lost 0 bases and 0 bases, there was a span of 4 bases. CDR3 nucleotides: TGTGCCAGCAGCGTAGAAGCCTCTGGAAACACCATATATTTT. Its translation is CASSVEASGNTIYF.

The rearrangement uses TRBV28 and TRBJ2-3; possible D gene TRBD1, 6 bases. V lost 6 bases and J 7 bases, leaving 11 bases between the germline ends. Germline V gene lookup returns CDR1 MDHEN and CDR2 SYDVKM. CDR3 length equals 12 residues. The CDR3, as DNA: TGTGCCAGCAGGAGGGGGTGGAATACGCAGTATTTT. Translated, it gives CASRRGWNTQYF.

V gene TRBV6-1 combines with J gene TRBJ2-1, with D maybe TRBD2 (5 bases). CDR3 length: 18 residues. Trimming stripped 4 bases from V and 3 bases from J, with 22 bases between. From germline, CDR1 is MNHNS and CDR2 SASEGT. The DNA for the CDR3 is TGTGCCAGCAGTGCTGTGGGAATCCGGGGAGACCGCTACAATGAGCAGTTCTTC. Protein product: CASSAVGIRGDRYNEQFF.

The chain combines TRBV2 with TRBJ2-2; possibly TRBD1 for D (7 bases). This CDR3 has 14 residues. Trimming pared 8 bases from V and 3 bases from J, leaving 13 bases between. CDR1 and CDR2 from the germline V gene are SNHLY and FYNNEI. The CDR3 DNA follows: TGTGCCAGCTGGAGGGACAGAGACACCGGGGAGCTGTTTTTT. Translation gives CASWRDRDTGELFF.

The chain joins TRBV2 to TRBJ2-3; TRBD1 is a possible D gene (5 bases). CDR3 length: 17 amino acids. Germline V gene sequence: CDR1 SNHLY, CDR2 FYNNEI. Trimming stripped 5 bases from V and 0 bases from J, with 18 bases between. CDR3 residues: CASSKWPRGKSTDTQYF. The CDR3 DNA follows: TGTGCCAGCAGTAAGTGGCCTAGGGGCAAAAGCACAGATACGCAGTATTTT.

The rearrangement joins TRBV28 to TRBJ1-5; 7 bases agree with TRBD1. J gave up 10 bases and V 6 bases, and 9 bases lay outside the gene matches. From germline, CDR1 is MDHEN and CDR2 SYDVKM. The CDR3 extends over 13 amino acids. In DNA, the CDR3 is TGTGCCAGCAGCCGACAGGGCCTCTACCCCCAGCATTTT. This codes for CASSRQGLYPQHF.

J is TRBJ2-1 and V is TRBV9; a possible D gene is TRBD2 (6 bases). The V end was cut by 0 bases, the J end by 8 bases, with 15 bases between. Germline loops: CDR1 SGDLS, CDR2 YYNGEE. The CDR3 length is 15 residues. The CDR3 region has the DNA TGTGCCAGCAGCGTAGAAGGGGAGTCTAGCGATGAGCAGTTCTTC. This gives the protein CASSVEGESSDEQFF.